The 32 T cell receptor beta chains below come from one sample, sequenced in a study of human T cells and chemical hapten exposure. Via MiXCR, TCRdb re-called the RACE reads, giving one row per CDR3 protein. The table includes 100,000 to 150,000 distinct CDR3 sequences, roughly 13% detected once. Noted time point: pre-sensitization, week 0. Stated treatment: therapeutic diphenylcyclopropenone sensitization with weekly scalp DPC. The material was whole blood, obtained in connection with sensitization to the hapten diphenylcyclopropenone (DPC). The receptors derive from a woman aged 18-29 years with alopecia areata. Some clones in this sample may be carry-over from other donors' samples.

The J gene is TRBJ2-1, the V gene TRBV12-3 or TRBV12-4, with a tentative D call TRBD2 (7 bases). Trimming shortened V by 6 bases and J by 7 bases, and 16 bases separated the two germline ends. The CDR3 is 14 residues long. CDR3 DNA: TGTGCCAGCAGGGCGGGGGCCCCGGAGAATGAGCAGTTCTTC. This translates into CASRAGAPENEQFF.

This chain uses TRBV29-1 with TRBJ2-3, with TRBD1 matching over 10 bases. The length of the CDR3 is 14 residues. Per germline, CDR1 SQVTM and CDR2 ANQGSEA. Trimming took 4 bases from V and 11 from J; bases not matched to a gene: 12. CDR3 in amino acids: CSVARTGGSGGQYF. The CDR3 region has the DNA TGCAGCGTTGCGCGGACAGGGGGAAGTGGAGGGCAGTATTTT.

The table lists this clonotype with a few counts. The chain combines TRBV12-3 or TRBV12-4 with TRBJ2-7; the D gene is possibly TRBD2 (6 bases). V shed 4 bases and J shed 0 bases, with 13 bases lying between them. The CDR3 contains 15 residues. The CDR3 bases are TGTGCCAGCAGTTCGGGACTGGGGAGCTCCTACGAGCAGTACTTC. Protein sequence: CASSSGLGSSYEQYF.

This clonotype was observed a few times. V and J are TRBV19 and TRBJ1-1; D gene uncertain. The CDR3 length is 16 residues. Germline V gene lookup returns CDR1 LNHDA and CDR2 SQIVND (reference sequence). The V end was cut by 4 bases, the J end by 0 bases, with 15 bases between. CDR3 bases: TGTGCCAGTAGTACCGGCCCGGGCCTAATGAACACTGAAGCTTTCTTT. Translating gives CASSTGPGLMNTEAFF.

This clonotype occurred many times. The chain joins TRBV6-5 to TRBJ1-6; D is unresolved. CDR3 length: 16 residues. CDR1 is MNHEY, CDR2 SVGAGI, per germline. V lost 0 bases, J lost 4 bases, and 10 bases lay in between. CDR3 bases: TGTGCCAGCAGTTACTCCCAGAGCCCATATAATTCACCCCTCCACTTT. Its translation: CASSYSQSPYNSPLHF.

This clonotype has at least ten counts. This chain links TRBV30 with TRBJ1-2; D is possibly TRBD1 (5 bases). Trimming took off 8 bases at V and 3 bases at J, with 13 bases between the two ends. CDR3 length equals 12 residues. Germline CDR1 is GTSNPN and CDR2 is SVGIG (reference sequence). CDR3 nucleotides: TGTGCCGGTTGGGGCGGATACTATGGCTACACCTTC. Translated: CAGWGGYYGYTF.

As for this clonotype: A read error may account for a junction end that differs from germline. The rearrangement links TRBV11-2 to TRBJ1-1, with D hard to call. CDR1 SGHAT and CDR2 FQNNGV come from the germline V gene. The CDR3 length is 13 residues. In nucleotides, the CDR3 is TGTGCCAGCAGCATAGACCGATTACGGGGAGCTTTCTTT. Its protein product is CASSIDRLRGAFF.

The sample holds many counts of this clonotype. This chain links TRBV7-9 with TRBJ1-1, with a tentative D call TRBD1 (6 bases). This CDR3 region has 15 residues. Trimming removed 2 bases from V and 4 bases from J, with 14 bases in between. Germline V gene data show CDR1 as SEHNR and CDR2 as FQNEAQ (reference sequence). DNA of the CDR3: TGTGCCAGCAGCTTATCTCAGGGGTTTAGCACTGAAGCTTTCTTT. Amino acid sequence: CASSLSQGFSTEAFF.

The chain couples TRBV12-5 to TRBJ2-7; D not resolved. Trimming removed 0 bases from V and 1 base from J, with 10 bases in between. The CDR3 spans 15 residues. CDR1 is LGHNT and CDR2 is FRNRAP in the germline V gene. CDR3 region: CASGLVGNPSYEQYF. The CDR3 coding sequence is TGTGCTAGTGGTTTGGTAGGAAATCCGTCCTACGAGCAGTACTTC.

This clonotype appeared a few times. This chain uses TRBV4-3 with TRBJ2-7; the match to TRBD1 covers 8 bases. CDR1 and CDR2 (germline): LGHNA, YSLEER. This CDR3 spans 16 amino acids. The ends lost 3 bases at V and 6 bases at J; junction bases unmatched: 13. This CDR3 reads CASSQVPGQALFEQYF. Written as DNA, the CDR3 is TGCGCCAGCAGCCAGGTCCCGGGACAGGCTCTGTTCGAGCAGTACTTC.

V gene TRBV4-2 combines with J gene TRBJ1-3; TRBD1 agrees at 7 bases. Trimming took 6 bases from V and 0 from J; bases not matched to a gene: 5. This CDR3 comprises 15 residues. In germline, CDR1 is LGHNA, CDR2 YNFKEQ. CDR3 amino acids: CASRKRDSSGNTIYF. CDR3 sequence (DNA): TGTGCCAGCAGAAAAAGGGACAGCTCTGGAAACACCATATATTTT.

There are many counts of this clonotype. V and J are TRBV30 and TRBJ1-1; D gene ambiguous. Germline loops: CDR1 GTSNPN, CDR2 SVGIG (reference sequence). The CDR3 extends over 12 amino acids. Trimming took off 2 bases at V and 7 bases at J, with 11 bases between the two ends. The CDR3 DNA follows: TGTGCCTGGAGTTCGGGCGGGAGTGAAGCTTTCTTT. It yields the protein CAWSSGGSEAFF.

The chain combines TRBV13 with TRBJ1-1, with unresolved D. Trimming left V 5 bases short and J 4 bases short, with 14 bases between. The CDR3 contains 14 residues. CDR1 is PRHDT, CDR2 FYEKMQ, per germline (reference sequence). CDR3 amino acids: CASSQDGKVTEAFF. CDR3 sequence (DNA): TGTGCCAGCAGCCAAGACGGAAAGGTCACTGAAGCTTTCTTT. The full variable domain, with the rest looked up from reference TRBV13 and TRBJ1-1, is AAGVIQSPRHLIKEKRETATLKCYPIPRHDTVYWYQQGPGQDPQFLISFYEKMQSDKGSIPDRFSAQQFSDYHSELNMSSLELGDSALYFCASSQDGKVTEAFFGQGTRLTVV.

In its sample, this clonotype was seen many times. The CDR3 sequence is CASSADRGLGQPQHF. CDR3 nucleotide sequence: TGTGCCAGCAGTGCCGACAGGGGGTTAGGTCAGCCCCAGCATTTT. The rearrangement uses TRBV6-1 and TRBJ1-5; 9 nucleotides match TRBD1. With V trimmed by 4 bases and J by 6 bases, 7 bases remained unmatched. The CDR3 is 15 amino acids. Per the germline V gene, CDR1 is MNHNS and CDR2 is SASEGT.

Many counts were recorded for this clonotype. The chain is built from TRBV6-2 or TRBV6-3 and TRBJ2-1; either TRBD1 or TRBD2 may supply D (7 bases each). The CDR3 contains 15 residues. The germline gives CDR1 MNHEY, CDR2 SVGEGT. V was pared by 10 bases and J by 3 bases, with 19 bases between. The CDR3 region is CATQGGALNYNEQFF. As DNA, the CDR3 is TGTGCCACCCAGGGGGGGGCCCTCAACTACAATGAGCAGTTCTTC.

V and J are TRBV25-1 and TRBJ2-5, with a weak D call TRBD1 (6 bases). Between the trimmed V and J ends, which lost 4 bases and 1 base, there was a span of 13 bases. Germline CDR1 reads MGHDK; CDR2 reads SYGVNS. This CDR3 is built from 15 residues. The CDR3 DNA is TGTGCCAGCAGTGCTCGCCGGGACACCCAAGAGACCCAGTACTTC. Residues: CASSARRDTQETQYF. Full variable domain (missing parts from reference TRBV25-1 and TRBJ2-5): EADIYQTPRYLVIGTGKKITLECSQTMGHDKMYWYQQDPGMELHLIHYSYGVNSTEKGDLSSESTVSRIRTEHFPLTLESARPSHTSQYLCASSARRDTQETQYFGPGTRLLVL.

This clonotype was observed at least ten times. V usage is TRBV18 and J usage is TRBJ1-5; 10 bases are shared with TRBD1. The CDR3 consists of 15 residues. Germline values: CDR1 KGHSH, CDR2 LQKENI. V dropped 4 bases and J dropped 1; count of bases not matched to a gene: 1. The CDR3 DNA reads TGTGCCAGCTCACGGGACAGGGGAAGCAATCAGCCCCAGCATTTT. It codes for CASSRDRGSNQPQHF.

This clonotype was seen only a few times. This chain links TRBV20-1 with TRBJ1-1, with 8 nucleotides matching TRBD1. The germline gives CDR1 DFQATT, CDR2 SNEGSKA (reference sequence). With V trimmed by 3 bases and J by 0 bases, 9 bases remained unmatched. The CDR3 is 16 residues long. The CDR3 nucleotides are TGCAGTGCTAGTAAACCGACAGGGGCAGTGAACACTGAAGCTTTCTTT. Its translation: CSASKPTGAVNTEAFF.

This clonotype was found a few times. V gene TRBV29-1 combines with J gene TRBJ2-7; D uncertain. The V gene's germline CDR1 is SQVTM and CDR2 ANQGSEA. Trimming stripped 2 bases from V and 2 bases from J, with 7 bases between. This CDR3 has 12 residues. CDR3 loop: CSVETGTYEQYF. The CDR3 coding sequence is TGCAGCGTTGAAACTGGGACCTACGAGCAGTACTTC.

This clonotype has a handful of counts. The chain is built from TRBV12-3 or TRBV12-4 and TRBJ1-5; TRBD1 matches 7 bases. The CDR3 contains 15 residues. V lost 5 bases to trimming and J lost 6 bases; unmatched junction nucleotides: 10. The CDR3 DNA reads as TGTGCCAGCAGTACGACAGGGATTCACTCTCAGCCCCAGCATTTT. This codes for CASSTTGIHSQPQHF.

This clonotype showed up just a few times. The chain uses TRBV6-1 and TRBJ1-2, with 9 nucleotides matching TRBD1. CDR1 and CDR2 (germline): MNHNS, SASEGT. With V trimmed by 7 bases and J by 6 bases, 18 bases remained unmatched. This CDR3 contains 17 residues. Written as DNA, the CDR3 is TGTGCCAGCAAAGCCGGGACAGGGAATCGGGCGCGCGATGGCTACACCTTC. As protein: CASKAGTGNRARDGYTF.

CDR3 sequence: CASSHGGDSYEQYF. The CDR3 DNA follows: TGTGCCAGCAGCCACGGGGGAGACTCCTACGAGCAGTACTTC. The V gene is TRBV4-2, the J gene TRBJ2-7, with D perhaps matching TRBD2 (6 bases). The germline V gene encodes CDR1 LGHNA and CDR2 YNFKEQ. The CDR3 consists of 14 residues. V gave up 3 bases and J gave up 0 bases, with 9 bases separating them.

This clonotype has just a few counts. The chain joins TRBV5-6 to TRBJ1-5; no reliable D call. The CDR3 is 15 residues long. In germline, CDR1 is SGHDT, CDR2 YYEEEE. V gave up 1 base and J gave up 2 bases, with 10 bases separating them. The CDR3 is CASSLRDSRNQPQHF. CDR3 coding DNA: TGTGCCAGCAGCTTGAGGGATTCTCGCAATCAGCCCCAGCATTTT. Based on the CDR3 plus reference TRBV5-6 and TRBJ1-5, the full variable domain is DAGVTQSPTHLIKTRGQQVTLRCSPKSGHDTVSWYQQALGQGPQFIFQYYEEEERQRGNFPDRFSGHQFPNYSSELNVNALLLGDSALYLCASSLRDSRNQPQHFGDGTRLSIL.

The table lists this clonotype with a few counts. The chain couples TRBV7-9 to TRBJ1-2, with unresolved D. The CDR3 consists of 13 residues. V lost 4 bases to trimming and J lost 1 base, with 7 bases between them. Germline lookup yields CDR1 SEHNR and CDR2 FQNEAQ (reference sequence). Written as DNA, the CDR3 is TGTGCCAGCAGCTCCACAATTAACTATGGCTACACCTTC. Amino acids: CASSSTINYGYTF.

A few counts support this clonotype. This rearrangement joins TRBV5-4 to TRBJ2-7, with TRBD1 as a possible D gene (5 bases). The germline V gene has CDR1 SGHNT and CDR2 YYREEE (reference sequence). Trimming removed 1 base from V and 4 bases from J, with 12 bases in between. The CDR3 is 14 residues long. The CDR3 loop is CASSLQGFGYEQYF. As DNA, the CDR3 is TGTGCCAGCAGCTTGCAGGGTTTCGGATACGAGCAGTACTTC.

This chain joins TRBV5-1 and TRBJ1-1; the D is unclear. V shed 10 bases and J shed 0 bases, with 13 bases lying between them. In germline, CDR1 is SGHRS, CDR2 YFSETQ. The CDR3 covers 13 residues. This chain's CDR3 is CAPPPGMNTEAFF. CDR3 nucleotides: TGCGCCCCCCCCCCGGGAATGAACACTGAAGCTTTCTTT.

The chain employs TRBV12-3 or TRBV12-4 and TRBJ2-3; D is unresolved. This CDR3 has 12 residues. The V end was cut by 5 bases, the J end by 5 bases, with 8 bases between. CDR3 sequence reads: CASSPLGDTQYF. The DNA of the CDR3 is TGTGCCAGCAGTCCCTTAGGAGATACGCAGTATTTT.

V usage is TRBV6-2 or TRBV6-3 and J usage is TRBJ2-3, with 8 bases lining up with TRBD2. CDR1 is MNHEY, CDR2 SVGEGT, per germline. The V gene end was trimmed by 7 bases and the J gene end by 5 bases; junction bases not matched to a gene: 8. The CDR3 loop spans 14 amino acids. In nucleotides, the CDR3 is TGTGCCAGCATCCGGGGGGGTAGAGGAGATACGCAGTATTTT. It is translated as CASIRGGRGDTQYF.

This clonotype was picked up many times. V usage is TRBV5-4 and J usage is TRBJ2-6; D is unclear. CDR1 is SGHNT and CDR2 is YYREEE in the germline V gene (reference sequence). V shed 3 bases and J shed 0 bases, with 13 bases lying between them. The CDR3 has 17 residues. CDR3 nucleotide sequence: TGTGCCAGCAGCTCACAACGCCTCCTCTCTGGGGCCAACGTCCTGACTTTC. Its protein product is CASSSQRLLSGANVLTF.

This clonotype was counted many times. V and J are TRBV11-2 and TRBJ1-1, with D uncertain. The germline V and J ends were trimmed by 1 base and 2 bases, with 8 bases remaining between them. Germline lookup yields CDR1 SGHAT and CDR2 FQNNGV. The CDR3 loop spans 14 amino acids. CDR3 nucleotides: TGTGCCAGCAGCTTAGCGTCGGGTAACACTGAAGCTTTCTTT. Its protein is CASSLASGNTEAFF.

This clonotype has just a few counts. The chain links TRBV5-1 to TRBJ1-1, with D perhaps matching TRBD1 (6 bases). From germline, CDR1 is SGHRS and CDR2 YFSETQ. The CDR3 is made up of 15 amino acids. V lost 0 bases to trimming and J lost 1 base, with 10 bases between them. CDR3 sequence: CASSLEMTGNTEAFF. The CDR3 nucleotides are TGCGCCAGCAGCTTGGAAATGACAGGGAACACTGAAGCTTTCTTT.

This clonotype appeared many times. The CDR3 loop reads CASSPSIAGPSSGNTIYF. The CDR3 coding sequence is TGTGCCAGCTCACCAAGTATCGCGGGACCCAGCTCTGGAAACACCATATATTTT. The chain has TRBV18 and TRBJ1-3; D may be TRBD1 (5 bases). Trimming shortened V by 2 bases and J by 0 bases, and 17 bases separated the two germline ends. The CDR3 loop spans 18 amino acids. Germline V gene data show CDR1 as KGHSH and CDR2 as LQKENI.